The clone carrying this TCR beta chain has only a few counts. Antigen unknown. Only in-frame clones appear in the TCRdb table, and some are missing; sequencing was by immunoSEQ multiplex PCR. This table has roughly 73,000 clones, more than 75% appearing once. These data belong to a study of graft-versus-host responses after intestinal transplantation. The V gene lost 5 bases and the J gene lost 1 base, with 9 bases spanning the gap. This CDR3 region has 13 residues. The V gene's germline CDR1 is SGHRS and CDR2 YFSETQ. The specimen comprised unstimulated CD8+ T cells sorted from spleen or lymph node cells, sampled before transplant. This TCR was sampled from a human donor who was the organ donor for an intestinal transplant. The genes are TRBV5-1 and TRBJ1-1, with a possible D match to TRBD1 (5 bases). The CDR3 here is CASRDQGNTEAFF. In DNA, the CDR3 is TGCGCCAGCAGGGACCAGGGGAACACTGAAGCTTTCTTT.